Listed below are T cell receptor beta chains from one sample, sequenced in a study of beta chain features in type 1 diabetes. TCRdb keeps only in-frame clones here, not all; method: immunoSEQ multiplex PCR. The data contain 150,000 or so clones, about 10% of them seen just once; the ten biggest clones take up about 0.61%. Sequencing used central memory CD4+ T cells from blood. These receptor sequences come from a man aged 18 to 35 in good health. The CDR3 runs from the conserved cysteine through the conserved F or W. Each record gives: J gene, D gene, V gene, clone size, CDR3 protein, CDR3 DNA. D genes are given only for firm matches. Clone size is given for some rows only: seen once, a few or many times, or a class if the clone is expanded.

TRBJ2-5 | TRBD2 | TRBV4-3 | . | CASSQEKRGGRETQYF | TGCGCCAGCAGCCAAGAGAAGCGGGGGGGCCGGGAGACCCAGTACTTC
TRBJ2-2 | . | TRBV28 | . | CASSLPGTNTGELFF | TGTGCCAGCAGTCTACCCGGGACAAACACCGGGGAGCTGTTTTTT
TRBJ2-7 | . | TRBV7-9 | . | CASSALYEQYF | TGTGCCAGCAGCGCACTCTACGAGCAGTACTTC
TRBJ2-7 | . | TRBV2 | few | CASIRSQATSYEQYF | TGTGCCAGCATAAGGTCACAGGCCACCTCCTACGAGCAGTACTTC
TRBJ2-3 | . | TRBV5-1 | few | CAIGQPSTDTQYF | TGCGCCATAGGACAGCCTTCCACAGATACGCAGTATTTT
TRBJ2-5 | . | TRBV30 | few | CAGKQGSGETQYF | TGTGCCGGGAAACAGGGATCAGGAGAGACCCAGTACTTC
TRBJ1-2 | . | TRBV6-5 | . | CASSYKDRSYGYTF | TGTGCCAGCAGTTACAAAGACAGGTCCTATGGCTACACCTTC
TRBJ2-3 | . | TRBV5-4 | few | CASSTFGPSTDTQYF | TGTGCCAGCAGCACTTTTGGTCCCAGCACAGATACGCAGTATTTT
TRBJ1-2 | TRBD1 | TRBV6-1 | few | CASEDRGIGYTF | TGTGCCAGCGAGGACAGGGGGATTGGCTACACCTTC
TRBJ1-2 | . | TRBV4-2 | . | CASSQTGSHYGYTF | TGTGCCAGCAGCCAAACCGGGTCCCACTATGGCTACACCTTC
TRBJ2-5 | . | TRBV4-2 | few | CASSRNYGETQYF | TGTGCCAGCAGCCGCAACTATGGGGAGACCCAGTACTTC
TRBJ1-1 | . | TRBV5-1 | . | CASSPGGVWTEAFF | TGCGCCAGCAGCCCGGGGGGCGTTTGGACTGAAGCTTTCTTT
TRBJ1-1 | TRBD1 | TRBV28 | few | CASSSVGQGGTEAFF | TGTGCCAGCAGTTCCGTGGGACAGGGTGGCACTGAAGCTTTCTTT
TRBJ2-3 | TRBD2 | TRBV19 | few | CASSRLAVADTQYF | TGTGCCAGTAGTAGACTAGCGGTGGCAGATACGCAGTATTTT
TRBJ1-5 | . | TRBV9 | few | CASSVEGGGNQPQHF | TGTGCCAGCAGCGTAGAGGGAGGCGGCAATCAGCCCCAGCATTTT
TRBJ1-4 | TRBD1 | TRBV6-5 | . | CASRGTGTGREKLFF | TGTGCCAGCAGGGGTACCGGGACAGGGAGAGAAAAACTGTTTTTT
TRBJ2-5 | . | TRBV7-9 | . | CASSLVSGSQETQYF | TGTGCCAGCAGCTTAGTGTCGGGGTCCCAAGAGACCCAGTACTTC